The rows below give T cell receptor beta chains drawn from one sample of a study of blood T cell repertoires in COVID-19. Assay used: immunoSEQ multiplex PCR; TCRdb lists only in-frame clones, some missing. In the table there are 250,000 to 300,000 clones, around 88% of which are singletons. Sequencing used peripheral blood. These receptors came from a woman aged 70 to 79 with COVID-19, enrolled during active disease. CDR3s include the opening cysteine and the closing phenylalanine or tryptophan. The order of the fields is V gene, D gene, clone size, J gene, CDR3 DNA, CDR3 protein. D genes are given only for firm matches. Size tells how often a clone was seen (once, few, many) or the class of an expanded clone, and some rows leave it out.

TRBV7-9	TRBD1	few	TRBJ1-6	TGTGCCAGCAGCCTCCGGGACAGTAATTCACCCCTCCACTTT	CASSLRDSNSPLHF
TRBV28	TRBD1	NA	TRBJ2-1	TGTGCCAGCAGAGGACAGGCAAGCTCCTACAATGAGCAGTTCTTC	CASRGQASSYNEQFF
TRBV4-1	NA	NA	TRBJ1-2	TGCGCCAGCAGCCAGGGCTTGGGGGGGGGATCTAACTATGGCTACACCTTC	CASSQGLGGGSNYGYTF
TRBV6-6	TRBD1	NA	TRBJ2-1	TGTGCCAGCAGCGGACAGGGTCCCTACAATGAGCAGTTCTTC	CASSGQGPYNEQFF
TRBV5-6	TRBD2	NA	TRBJ2-7	TGTGCCAGCAGCTTGGTAGGCGGGAGCTCCTACGAGCAGTACTTC	CASSLVGGSSYEQYF
TRBV30	NA	few	TRBJ1-2	TGTGCCTGGAGTGTACTGGGGGGTGGCTACACCTTC	CAWSVLGGGYTF
TRBV2	TRBD2	NA	TRBJ2-7	TGTGCCAGCACCGCGGGGGGGTGGGACGAGCAGTACTTC	CASTAGGWDEQYF
TRBV28	NA	NA	TRBJ1-1	TGTGCCAGCAGCCCACAGGGTTGGAACACTGAAGCTTTCTTT	CASSPQGWNTEAFF
TRBV5-1	NA	NA	TRBJ1-1	TGCGCCAGCAGCTTCCAGGGTAATCATGACACTGAAGCTTTCTTT	CASSFQGNHDTEAFF
TRBV6-5	NA	NA	TRBJ2-3	TGTGCCAGCAGTTACTCGGGCTCTAGCACAGATACGCAGTATTTT	CASSYSGSSTDTQYF
TRBV5-8	TRBD1	NA	TRBJ2-3	TGTGCCAGCAGCCGGACAGGGCTGGGAGATACGCAGTATTTT	CASSRTGLGDTQYF
TRBV6-5	TRBD1	NA	TRBJ1-2	TGTGCCAGCAGTTTCGACAGGGCTAACTATGGCTACACCTTC	CASSFDRANYGYTF
TRBV5-4	NA	NA	TRBJ2-4	TGTGCCAGCAGCTTGCCGGCTAGCAACATTCAGTACTTC	CASSLPASNIQYF
TRBV6-6	NA	few	TRBJ1-4	TGTGCCAGCAGGGCACCCCTTAATGAAAAACTGTTTTTT	CASRAPLNEKLFF
TRBV9	TRBD1	NA	TRBJ2-5	TGTGCCAGCACCTCCCCCACCGGGACAGGCCACCAAGAGACCCAGTACTTC	CASTSPTGTGHQETQYF
TRBV30	NA	NA	TRBJ1-2	TGTGCCTGGGACGGCAGGGGTAACTATGGCTACACCTTC	CAWDGRGNYGYTF
TRBV3-1/TRBV3-2	TRBD2	NA	TRBJ2-7	TGTGCCAGCAGTCTCAAAAGGACCGGGGGGACCCGGTCATACGAGCAGTACTTC	CASSLKRTGGTRSYEQYF
TRBV7-9	TRBD1	NA	TRBJ1-5	TGTGCCAGCAGCCAGGACAGGGGATCCACAGGAAATCAGCCCCAGCATTTT	CASSQDRGSTGNQPQHF
TRBV7-2	TRBD2	NA	TRBJ2-1	TGTGCCAGCGGGACTAGCGGGCTCCGGACACCTAATGAGCAGTTCTTC	CASGTSGLRTPNEQFF
TRBV19	NA	NA	TRBJ1-5	TGTGCCAGTAGTATGGCAACAGGGAATCAGCCCCAGCATTTT	CASSMATGNQPQHF
TRBV27	NA	NA	TRBJ1-2	TGTGCCAGCAGTTCCCAGGGCGGCTATGGCTACACCTTC	CASSSQGGYGYTF
TRBV7-7	NA	NA	TRBJ2-5	TGTGCCAGCAGCTTAGGAGGGAGCGGAGAGACCCAGTACTTC	CASSLGGSGETQYF
TRBV5-5	NA	once	TRBJ2-3	TGTGCCAGCAGCTTTCAGGGTGGGCAGGGTGGCACAGATACGCAGTATTTT	CASSFQGGQGGTDTQYF
TRBV13	TRBD2	NA	TRBJ2-1	TGTGCCAGCAGCTTTGGGAGAGTAGCGGGGGAGAATGAGCAGTTCTTC	CASSFGRVAGENEQFF
TRBV2	TRBD2	once	TRBJ2-3	TGTGCCAGCAGTGACCGACTAGCGGGGGAGTACACGCAGTATTTT	CASSDRLAGEYTQYF
TRBV10-1	NA	NA	TRBJ1-1	TGCGCCAGTGCTGGAGGGATGAACACTGAAGCTTTCTTT	CASAGGMNTEAFF
TRBV9	TRBD1	NA	TRBJ1-2	TGTGCCAGCAGCGCTAGACAGGGAACAGATGGCTACACCTTC	CASSARQGTDGYTF
TRBV28	NA	NA	TRBJ1-3	TGTGCCAGTTCCAGGGGCTCGAGCTCTGGAAACACCATATATTTT	CASSRGSSSGNTIYF
TRBV27	NA	NA	TRBJ2-2	TGTGCCAGCAGTTTAATAGTACAGACGAACACCGGGGAGCTGTTTTTT	CASSLIVQTNTGELFF